The 27 T cell receptor beta chains below all came from one sample that was sequenced in a study of regulatory T cells in long-lasting Graves disease. Arm-PCR of CDR3 regions and iRepertoire HTBI primers were used to build TCR beta libraries. TCRdb used MiXCR to reprocess the multiplex PCR reads, holding one entry per CDR3 protein. The sample consists of about 470,000 distinct CDR3 sequences, about 20% of them appearing once. Specified time point: persistent/refractory GD, antithyroid drugs over 5 years with positive TRAb. Construction of the TCR library relied on RNA isolated from PBMCs. Here the sequenced sample was peripheral blood mononuclear cells (PBMCs), taken when the disease was refractory, from a patient treated with antithyroid drugs. These receptors originate from a female donor with Graves disease.

This clonotype has ten or more counts. The chain is built from TRBV28 and TRBJ1-2; D is unclear. CDR3 length: 16 amino acids. Germline loops: CDR1 MDHEN, CDR2 SYDVKM. Trimming pared 1 base from V and 8 bases from J, leaving 20 bases between. CDR3 nucleotides: TGTGCCAGCAGTTTATATGCGGGCGGATCCTATGAAGGCTACACCTTC. This codes for CASSLYAGGSYEGYTF.

With regard to this clonotype: Given a much more abundant clone one base away, this may be a read error. This chain connects TRBV6-5 to TRBJ1-1, with D possibly being TRBD1 (6 bases). The CDR3 consists of 12 residues. Germline-derived CDR1 and CDR2 are MNHEY and SVGAGI. The CDR3 region is CASSYRQAEASF. DNA of the CDR3: TGTGCCAGCAGTTACCGACAGGCTGAAGCTTCCTTT.

This clonotype was counted ten times or more. V is TRBV27 and J is TRBJ1-5; possible D gene TRBD1, 5 bases. Germline loops: CDR1 MNHEY, CDR2 SMNVEV (reference sequence). The CDR3 covers 15 residues. V gave up 6 bases and J gave up 3 bases, with 15 bases separating them. Here the CDR3 DNA reads TGTGCCAGCAGGAAGGGGTCCGGACACAATCAGCCCCAGCATTTT. It encodes CASRKGSGHNQPQHF.

This clonotype was observed at least ten times. This chain connects TRBV28 to TRBJ2-5; D is unclear. The CDR3 consists of 13 residues. V was clipped by 6 bases and J by 2 bases, with 10 bases between them. CDR1 is MDHEN and CDR2 is SYDVKM in the germline V gene. The CDR3 loop is CASRGSLQETQYF. The CDR3 DNA reads TGTGCCAGCAGGGGATCATTACAAGAGACCCAGTACTTC.

In its sample, this clonotype was seen a few times. The V gene is TRBV6-5, the J gene TRBJ2-7, with 11 bases aligning to TRBD2. Per germline, CDR1 MNHEY and CDR2 SVGAGI. CDR3 length equals 16 residues. The J segment lost 0 bases and the V segment lost 2 bases, leaving 3 bases of the junction unmatched. The CDR3 spells CASSYPSGRPSYEQYF. The CDR3 bases are TGTGCCAGCAGTTACCCTAGCGGGAGGCCCTCCTACGAGCAGTACTTC.

This clonotype was observed a handful of times. The V gene is TRBV3-1, the J gene TRBJ1-1, with D perhaps matching TRBD1 (5 bases). This CDR3 is built from 15 residues. The germline CDR1 and CDR2 sequences are LGHDT and YNNKEL (reference sequence). The V end was cut by 1 base, the J end by 8 bases, with 17 bases between. The CDR3 reads CASSQGRGAMGEAFF. The DNA for the CDR3 is TGTGCCAGCAGCCAAGGAAGGGGCGCGATGGGAGAAGCTTTCTTT.

This clonotype was observed at least ten times. V usage is TRBV28 and J usage is TRBJ2-2; no clear D. Germline V gene sequence: CDR1 MDHEN, CDR2 SYDVKM. This CDR3 is built from 13 residues. V was shortened by 6 bases and J by 3 bases, with 8 bases between the two germline ends. This CDR3 reads CASSNPDTGELFF. As DNA, the CDR3 is TGTGCCAGCAGCAACCCCGACACCGGGGAGCTGTTTTTT.

This clonotype was detected many times. The CDR3 bases are TGTGCCAGCAGTCGGATTGGGGGTGGGAGAGAGACCCAGTACTTC. Translation gives CASSRIGGGRETQYF. V gene TRBV27 combines with J gene TRBJ2-5; perhaps D is TRBD1 or TRBD2 (5 bases each). CDR3 length equals 15 residues. Germline V gene lookup returns CDR1 MNHEY and CDR2 SMNVEV (reference sequence). Trimming removed 5 bases at V and 4 bases at J, with 17 bases between.

This clonotype was picked up many times. The chain links TRBV15 to TRBJ2-2; 8 nucleotides agree with TRBD1. The trim removed 0 bases at V and 6 bases at J, leaving 0 bases unmatched. CDR1 and CDR2 (germline): LNHNV, YYDKDF (reference sequence). CDR3 length: 14 residues. CDR3 coding DNA: TGTGCCACCAGCAGAGAGGGACAGGCCGGGGAGCTGTTTTTT. This codes for CATSREGQAGELFF.

The gene calls are TRBV10-1 and TRBJ2-2; tentative D call: TRBD2 (6 bases). The CDR3 spans 16 residues. From germline, CDR1 is WNHNN and CDR2 SYGVQD (reference sequence). The V gene lost 0 bases and the J gene lost 2 bases, with 10 bases spanning the gap. In DNA, the CDR3 is TGCGCCAGCAGTGAGTCAGGGCGGGGAAACACCGGGGAGCTGTTTTTT. Translating gives CASSESGRGNTGELFF.

As to this clonotype: Just one base apart from a much larger clone, this may be a read error. This chain links TRBV20-1 with TRBJ1-1, with D unresolved. The CDR3 runs to 15 residues. Trimming stripped 0 bases from V and 9 bases from J, with 20 bases between. Germline loops: CDR1 DFQATT, CDR2 SNEGSKA (reference sequence). The CDR3: CSARDLRELETKAFF. DNA of the CDR3: TGCAGTGCTAGAGATTTGAGGGAGCTAGAAACTAAAGCTTTCTTT.

Many counts were recorded for this clonotype. This sequence joins TRBV28 and TRBJ1-4; D remains unclear. Between the trimmed V and J ends, which lost 5 bases and 8 bases, there was a span of 12 bases. The CDR3 has 13 residues. Per the germline V gene, CDR1 is MDHEN and CDR2 is SYDVKM. CDR3 protein: CASSLLGWEKLFF. CDR3 nucleotides: TGTGCCAGCAGTCTTCTGGGATGGGAAAAACTGTTTTTT.

This clonotype was seen a handful of times. The V and J genes are TRBV20-1 and TRBJ1-5; 7 bases match TRBD1. V lost 7 bases to trimming and J lost 1 base; unmatched junction nucleotides: 13. Germline values: CDR1 DFQATT, CDR2 SNEGSKA (reference sequence). The CDR3 sequence is 16 residues long. This CDR3 is CSVVRRGGRSNQPQHF. DNA of the CDR3: TGCAGTGTCGTTCGGCGAGGGGGCAGGAGCAATCAGCCCCAGCATTTT.

The table lists this clonotype with many counts. The chain has TRBV19 and TRBJ1-5; 8 bases are shared with TRBD1. J was trimmed by 7 bases and V by 3 bases; bases with no gene match: 5. The CDR3 sequence is 14 residues long. Per the germline V gene, CDR1 is LNHDA and CDR2 is SQIVND (reference sequence). CDR3 sequence reads: CASSIGQGGQPQHF. CDR3 DNA sequence: TGTGCCAGTAGTATCGGACAGGGCGGCCAGCCCCAGCATTTT.

This clonotype was observed once. A much larger clone sits a single nucleotide away, making a read error possible. The final CDR3 position lacks the conserved phenylalanine or tryptophan, pointing to a likely read error. The chain couples TRBV7-9 to TRBJ1-1; 8 bases map to TRBD1. The CDR3 runs to 12 residues. Per the germline V gene, CDR1 is SEHNR and CDR2 is FQNEAQ (reference sequence). With 4 bases clipped from V and 6 bases from J, the junction kept 1 base outside the gene matches. The DNA of the CDR3 is TGTGCCAGCAGCTCGGACAGGGCTGAAGCTTTCCTT. Amino acids: CASSSDRAEAFL.

There are many counts of this clonotype. The V call is TRBV27, the J call TRBJ2-5, with 8 bases aligning to TRBD1. The germline CDR1 and CDR2 sequences are MNHEY and SMNVEV (reference sequence). The CDR3 has 15 amino acids. V shed 0 bases, J shed 3 bases, and the junction held 3 bases outside the gene matches. The CDR3: CASSLSDRGEETQYF. In nucleotides, the CDR3 is TGTGCCAGCAGTTTATCAGACAGGGGAGAAGAGACCCAGTACTTC.

This clonotype was seen ten or more times. This chain joins TRBV7-9 and TRBJ2-7; TRBD1 might be the D (6 bases). Germline V lookup: CDR1 SEHNR, CDR2 FQNEAQ (reference sequence). V was trimmed by 4 bases and J by 3 bases, leaving 10 bases between them. This CDR3 has 13 residues. The CDR3 sequence is CASSSTQGYEQYF. The CDR3 coding sequence is TGTGCCAGCAGCTCCACACAGGGCTACGAGCAGTACTTC.

This clonotype showed up many times. The chain employs TRBV28 and TRBJ1-5, with D possibly being TRBD1 (5 bases). This CDR3 is 15 amino acids long. The germline CDR1 and CDR2 sequences are MDHEN and SYDVKM. V was shortened by 4 bases and J by 3 bases, with 13 bases between the two germline ends. This chain's CDR3 is CASSSPGRSNQPQHF. CDR3 coding DNA: TGTGCCAGCAGTTCCCCGGGACGGTCCAATCAGCCCCAGCATTTT.

The chain uses TRBV7-9 and TRBJ1-1, with D unresolved. Deletions cut 3 bases from V and 6 bases from J, with 11 bases between. The germline gives CDR1 SEHNR, CDR2 FQNEAQ (reference sequence). The CDR3 runs 13 residues. The CDR3 here is CASSFPLEAEAFF. The CDR3 DNA is TGTGCCAGCAGCTTCCCCCTGGAGGCTGAAGCTTTCTTT.

The chain has TRBV9 and TRBJ2-7; tentative D call: TRBD1 (6 bases). Per the germline V gene, CDR1 is SGDLS and CDR2 is YYNGEE. The ends were cut back, 1 base at V and 6 bases at J, with 11 bases in the middle. This CDR3 has 13 amino acids. CDR3 in amino acids: CASSVRGSGEQYF. The CDR3 DNA sequence: TGTGCCAGCAGCGTAAGGGGGTCGGGCGAGCAGTACTTC.

V and J are TRBV19 and TRBJ2-7; 15 nucleotides align to TRBD2. This CDR3 region has 17 residues. Germline V CDR1 and CDR2: LNHDA, SQIVND (reference sequence). V trimming: 3 bases; J trimming: 5 bases; junction bases outside the gene matches: 8. CDR3 loop: CASSIFGLAGGPNEQYF. Here the CDR3 DNA reads TGTGCCAGTAGTATTTTCGGACTAGCGGGAGGGCCCAACGAGCAGTACTTC.

This rearrangement joins TRBV6-5 to TRBJ1-5; TRBD1 agrees at 11 bases. Per the germline V gene, CDR1 is MNHEY and CDR2 is SVGAGI. Trimming took 0 bases from V and 7 from J; bases not matched to a gene: 8. CDR3 length equals 17 residues. Here the CDR3 reads CASSYSKGQGERQPQHF. The DNA for the CDR3 is TGTGCCAGCAGTTACTCGAAGGGACAGGGGGAACGGCAGCCCCAGCATTTT.

The chain joins TRBV6-2 or TRBV6-3 to TRBJ1-5, with D maybe TRBD1 (6 bases). Trimming stripped 4 bases from V and 5 bases from J, with 12 bases between. The germline gives CDR1 MNHEY, CDR2 SVGEGT. CDR3 size: 14 residues. The CDR3 DNA follows: TGTGCCAGCAGTTCCGCGGGGGGCTATCAGCCCCAGCATTTT. It codes for CASSSAGGYQPQHF.

The sample holds a few counts of this clonotype. The chain links TRBV5-5 to TRBJ2-5; D gene ambiguous. The CDR3 is made up of 13 amino acids. Trimming removed 2 bases from V and 2 bases from J, with 7 bases in between. Germline V CDR1 and CDR2: SGHKS, YYEKEE (reference sequence). In nucleotides, the CDR3 is TGTGCCAGCAGCTTTAACGGTCAAGAGACCCAGTACTTC. Its translation is CASSFNGQETQYF. Filled out from reference TRBV5-5 and TRBJ2-5, the complete variable domain reads DAGVTQSPTHLIKTRGQQVTLRCSPISGHKSVSWYQQVLGQGPQFIFQYYEKEERGRGNFPDRFSARQFPNYSSELNVNALLLGDSALYLCASSFNGQETQYFGPGTRLLVL.

On this clonotype itself: A single base separates this from a much larger clone, so it may be a read error. This chain links TRBV24-1 with TRBJ2-1; no clear D gene. Germline V gene data show CDR1 as KGHDR and CDR2 as SFDVKD. There are 16 residues in the CDR3. V shed 3 bases and J shed 2 bases, with 13 bases lying between them. CDR3: CATSDRTLEPYNEQFF. The CDR3 DNA follows: TGTGCCACCAGTGATCGGACGCTGGAGCCCTACAATGAGCAGTTCTTC.

J is TRBJ2-7 and V is TRBV29-1; possibly TRBD1 for D (6 bases). The CDR3 runs to 13 residues. V was pared by 2 bases and J by 7 bases, with 15 bases between. Germline CDR1 SQVTM, CDR2 ANQGSEA. The CDR3 is CSVEIGQLGEQYF. CDR3 DNA sequence: TGCAGCGTTGAAATCGGACAGCTCGGGGAGCAGTACTTC.

This clonotype was counted many times. The chain employs TRBV2 and TRBJ1-1; TRBD1 matches at 9 bases. Germline V gene data show CDR1 as SNHLY and CDR2 as FYNNEI. This CDR3 comprises 17 residues. With 0 bases clipped from V and 0 bases from J, the junction kept 5 bases outside the gene matches. In DNA form, the CDR3 reads TGTGCCAGCAGTGAAGCGTTACAGGGGGCGGTGAACACTGAAGCTTTCTTT. Encoded protein: CASSEALQGAVNTEAFF.